These 9 T cell receptor beta chains originate from one sample sequenced in a study of shared clonotypes between healthy human individuals. Libraries were prepared by immunoSEQ multiplex PCR; TCRdb keeps only in-frame clonotypes and omits some of them. The sample includes around 2,000,000 clones, roughly 91% seen only once; the top ten take 1.7%. It was CD45RO-negative cells, positively selected for CCR7, that made up naive CD8 cells, with terminally differentiated effector memory CD45RA+ cells excluded. The sequenced sample consisted of naive CD8+ T cells from PBMCs. The receptors were gathered from a young man in good health. Some clones in this sample may be carry-over from other donors' samples.

The chain links TRBV7-3 to TRBJ2-7; D is uncertain. CDR3 size: 14 residues. Between the trimmed V and J ends, which lost 5 bases and 5 bases, there was a span of 16 bases. CDR1 SGHTA and CDR2 FQGTGA come from the germline V gene. The DNA of the CDR3 is TGTGCCAGCAGCCAAGGTGGCCCTACGGACGAGCAGTACTTC. It codes for CASSQGGPTDEQYF.

CDR3 amino acids: CASSQSVGGYGYTF. CDR3 DNA sequence: TGCGCCAGCAGCCAATCTGTGGGCGGCTATGGCTACACCTTC. The chain carries TRBV4-3 and TRBJ1-2; D remains unclear. With 2 bases removed from V and 4 bases from J, the gap between germline ends came to 11 bases. CDR3 length: 14 residues. Germline V gene sequence: CDR1 LGHNA, CDR2 YSLEER.

CDR3 coding DNA: TGTGCCAGCAGTGATTGGAGCGGCACAGATACGCAGTATTTT. Its protein is CASSDWSGTDTQYF. The chain joins TRBV25-1 to TRBJ2-3; D call uncertain. Looked up from germline, CDR1 is MGHDK and CDR2 is SYGVNS. The germline V and J ends were trimmed by 3 bases and 1 base, with 8 bases remaining between them. This CDR3 has 14 residues.

This chain links TRBV6-1 with TRBJ1-1, with D possibly being TRBD1 (5 bases). V was clipped by 6 bases and J by 1 base, with 9 bases between them. The CDR3 runs to 13 residues. Looked up from germline, CDR1 is MNHNS and CDR2 is SASEGT. The CDR3 here is CASRGVANTEAFF. CDR3 nucleotides: TGTGCCAGCAGAGGGGTAGCGAACACTGAAGCTTTCTTT.

This chain connects TRBV27 to TRBJ1-1, with D unclear. Germline CDR1 is MNHEY and CDR2 is SMNVEV (reference sequence). Between the trimmed V and J ends, which lost 1 base and 4 bases, there was a span of 10 bases. The CDR3 loop spans 14 amino acids. CDR3 protein: CASSLFGVSTEAFF. The CDR3 DNA is TGTGCCAGCAGTTTATTTGGGGTTAGCACTGAAGCTTTCTTT.

The chain uses TRBV9 and TRBJ2-7, with 9 bases identical to TRBD2. The V and J ends lost 3 bases and 6 bases, in that order; junction bases with no gene match: 7. Looked up from germline, CDR1 is SGDLS and CDR2 is YYNGEE. This CDR3 has 14 residues. CDR3 nucleotides: TGTGCCAGCAGCGCGAGGTCGCGGGAGGGCGAGCAGTACTTC. Residues: CASSARSREGEQYF. The whole variable domain, remainder taken from reference TRBV9 and TRBJ2-7, is DSGVTQTPKHLITATGQRVTLRCSPRSGDLSVYWYQQSLDQGLQFLIQYYNGEERAKGNILERFSAQQFPDLHSELNLSSLELGDSALYFCASSARSREGEQYFGPGTRLTVT.

The chain combines TRBV7-9 with TRBJ2-7, with D uncertain. Germline CDR1 reads SEHNR; CDR2 reads FQNEAQ (reference sequence). Trimming shortened V by 1 base and J by 11 bases, and 9 bases separated the two germline ends. This CDR3 comprises 11 residues. The CDR3 loop is CASSLEGREYF. In nucleotides, the CDR3 is TGTGCCAGCAGCTTAGAGGGCCGTGAGTACTTC. Looking up the rest from reference TRBV7-9 and TRBJ2-7 gives the full variable domain: DTGVSQNPRHKITKRGQNVTFRCDPISEHNRLYWYRQTLGQGPEFLTYFQNEAQLEKSRLLSDRFSAERPKGSFSTLEIQRTEQGDSAMYLCASSLEGREYFGPGTRLTVT.

The V call is TRBV4-3, the J call TRBJ1-1; 7 bases line up with TRBD1. Looked up from germline, CDR1 is LGHNA and CDR2 is YSLEER. The V gene end was trimmed by 6 bases and the J gene end by 5 bases; junction bases not matched to a gene: 6. This CDR3 is 13 amino acids long. In DNA, the CDR3 is TGCGCCAGCAGAGGGGGCGGTGGGACTGAAGCTTTCTTT. Protein: CASRGGGGTEAFF.

The chain links TRBV27 to TRBJ1-2; tentative D call: TRBD1 (6 bases). Germline V CDR1 and CDR2: MNHEY, SMNVEV (reference sequence). The CDR3 loop spans 14 amino acids. V dropped 6 bases and J dropped 0 bases, with 11 bases sitting between them. DNA of the CDR3: TGTGCCAGCAGGACAGGTCGAGCTAACTATGGCTACACCTTC. Encoded protein: CASRTGRANYGYTF.